These 21 T cell receptor beta chains originate from one sample sequenced in a study of T cell repertoires in cytomegalovirus infection. TCRdb called the reads again in MiXCR, with one record for every CDR3 protein. The sample carries 490,000 or so distinct CDR3 sequences, roughly 12% recorded once. Sample: PBMCs. The receptors were gathered from a human donor in good health (CMV status not recorded). Some clones in this sample may be carry-over from other donors' samples.

This clonotype was counted many times. One base away lies a much larger clone, so this may be a sequencing read error. V gene TRBV11-1 combines with J gene TRBJ2-1; 12 positions match TRBD2. V lost 4 bases, J lost 5 bases, and 3 bases stayed unmatched. CDR1 SGHAT and CDR2 FQDESV come from the germline V gene (reference sequence). This CDR3 region has 15 residues. CDR3 residues: CASSSRLAGDNEQFF. In nucleotides, the CDR3 is TGTGCCAGCAGCTCCCGACTAGCGGGAGACAATGAGCAGTTCTTC.

This chain links TRBV9 with TRBJ2-6; 9 nucleotides agree with TRBD1. Germline CDR1 is SGDLS and CDR2 is YYNGEE. This CDR3 is built from 19 residues. The ends lost 3 bases at V and 2 bases at J; junction bases unmatched: 12. CDR3 coding DNA: TGTGCCAGCAGCGAGCCCCGGGACAGGGTTGTCGCTGGGGCCAACGTCCTGACTTTC. Its protein is CASSEPRDRVVAGANVLTF.

There are many counts of this clonotype. The V gene is TRBV12-3 or TRBV12-4, the J gene TRBJ1-2; TRBD1 is a possible D gene (5 bases). V was pared by 2 bases and J by 4 bases, with 14 bases between. This CDR3 contains 15 residues. DNA for the CDR3: TGTGCCAGCAGTTTATGGGGCGCGGGTTTCTATGGCTACACCTTC. Amino acids: CASSLWGAGFYGYTF.

V usage is TRBV20-1 and J usage is TRBJ1-4; D perhaps matches TRBD1 (5 bases). Germline values: CDR1 DFQATT, CDR2 SNEGSKA (reference sequence). The CDR3 sequence is 15 residues long. Trimming took 7 bases from V and 8 from J, leaving 23 bases between them. CDR3 in DNA: TGCAGTGTCAACCGGGAAACAGGAGTCCGGGAAAAACTGTTTTTT. Translating gives CSVNRETGVREKLFF.

This clonotype was seen a few times. This sequence joins TRBV2 and TRBJ2-7, with D possibly matching TRBD2 (6 bases). Germline CDR1 reads SNHLY; CDR2 reads FYNNEI. The CDR3 consists of 11 residues. The germline V and J ends were trimmed by 7 bases and 12 bases, with 16 bases remaining between them. CDR3 sequence (DNA): TGTGCCAGCATACTAGCCCGAGACTGGTACTTC. This translates into CASILARDWYF.

In this sample, this clonotype turned up many times. The chain recombines TRBV7-6 with TRBJ2-1; possible D gene TRBD2, 6 bases. Germline CDR1 and CDR2: SGHVS and FNYEAQ. Trimming removed 5 bases from V and 4 bases from J, with 15 bases in between. The CDR3 contains 15 residues. The CDR3 region is CASSPSGLNYNEQFF. The DNA for the CDR3 is TGTGCCAGCAGCCCATCGGGACTTAATTACAATGAGCAGTTCTTC.

This clonotype was detected many times. The chain has TRBV7-2 and TRBJ2-5; tentatively, D is TRBD2 (5 bases). The CDR3 loop spans 15 amino acids. V was trimmed by 2 bases and J by 3 bases, leaving 13 bases between them. Germline V CDR1 and CDR2: SGHTA, FQGNSA. The CDR3 region is CASSLILAFEETQYF. DNA for the CDR3: TGTGCCAGCAGCTTAATCCTAGCCTTTGAAGAGACCCAGTACTTC.

This clonotype has a count of ten or more. The chain couples TRBV12-3 or TRBV12-4 to TRBJ1-4, with 10 positions matching TRBD1. V trimming: 8 bases; J trimming: 4 bases; junction bases outside the gene matches: 10. The CDR3 totals 16 residues. CDR3 sequence: CASEGQGILDNEKLFF. Written as DNA, the CDR3 is TGTGCCAGCGAGGGACAGGGGATATTAGATAATGAAAAACTGTTTTTT.

This clonotype was seen only a few times. The J gene is TRBJ2-5, the V gene TRBV19, with D maybe TRBD1 (6 bases). The V end was cut by 8 bases, the J end by 7 bases, with 14 bases between. The CDR3 length is 12 residues. Per the germline V gene, CDR1 is LNHDA and CDR2 is SQIVND (reference sequence). The CDR3 DNA reads TGTGCCAGTTGGGACCTCAGGGGGACCCAGTACTTC. Amino acids: CASWDLRGTQYF.

On this clonotype: A read error is possible here, since a much larger clone lies one base away. The chain uses TRBV20-1 and TRBJ2-5; 7 bases align to TRBD2. V shed 6 bases and J 5 bases; nucleotides not matched to a gene: 12. The CDR3 sequence is 14 residues long. The germline gives CDR1 DFQATT, CDR2 SNEGSKA (reference sequence). The CDR3 region is CSALREGSGETQYF. CDR3 DNA sequence: TGCAGTGCGCTGAGGGAGGGATCAGGGGAGACCCAGTACTTC.

V usage is TRBV12-3 or TRBV12-4 and J usage is TRBJ1-6; D is perhaps TRBD1 (5 bases). This CDR3 is 13 amino acids long. The germline V and J ends were trimmed by 6 bases and 7 bases, with 10 bases remaining between them. CDR3 region: CASRLAGNSPLHF. The CDR3 bases are TGTGCCAGCAGGCTAGCAGGGAATTCACCCCTCCACTTT.

In its sample, this clonotype was seen many times. The chain couples TRBV7-2 to TRBJ1-6; a weak D match, TRBD1 (5 bases). CDR1 SGHTA and CDR2 FQGNSA come from the germline V gene. CDR3 size: 15 residues. V was trimmed by 2 bases and J by 9 bases, leaving 14 bases between them. This CDR3 reads CASSLQYSGGSPLHF. CDR3 coding DNA: TGTGCCAGCAGCTTACAATACTCGGGGGGTTCACCCCTCCACTTT.

At least ten counts were recorded for this clonotype. The chain links TRBV28 to TRBJ2-7; D is undetermined. The CDR3 is made up of 15 amino acids. Germline V gene data show CDR1 as MDHEN and CDR2 as SYDVKM. With 6 bases removed from V and 4 bases from J, the gap between germline ends came to 19 bases. CDR3 sequence (DNA): TGTGCCAGCAGCAACATACTTCTGCGCCTTTACGAGCAGTACTTC. This gives the protein CASSNILLRLYEQYF.

This clonotype was seen repeatedly, ten times or more. The chain couples TRBV6-5 to TRBJ2-1; D possibly matches TRBD1 or TRBD2 (5 bases each). V lost 5 bases to trimming and J lost 5 bases, with 16 bases between them. In germline, CDR1 is MNHEY, CDR2 SVGAGI. There are 15 residues in the CDR3. Here the CDR3 reads CASSPIGTTDNEQFF. The DNA of the CDR3 is TGTGCCAGCAGTCCCATCGGGACGACTGACAATGAGCAGTTCTTC.

This clonotype was detected a few times. This chain links TRBV19 with TRBJ2-7, with D possibly called TRBD1 or TRBD2 (5 bases each). Between the trimmed V and J ends, which lost 0 bases and 9 bases, there was a span of 15 bases. From germline, CDR1 is LNHDA and CDR2 SQIVND (reference sequence). This CDR3 has 14 residues. CDR3 residues: CASSIEPGRESQYF. CDR3 DNA sequence: TGTGCCAGTAGTATAGAACCGGGACGAGAGTCGCAGTACTTC.

This chain connects TRBV19 to TRBJ2-1, with 8 bases fitting TRBD1. The CDR3 sequence is 15 residues long. V trimming: 2 bases; J trimming: 6 bases; junction bases outside the gene matches: 6. Germline values: CDR1 LNHDA, CDR2 SQIVND (reference sequence). The CDR3 spells CASSILDREGNEQFF. The CDR3 DNA follows: TGTGCCAGTAGTATATTGGACAGGGAAGGCAATGAGCAGTTCTTC.

This clonotype was seen ten or more times. The V and J genes are TRBV29-1 and TRBJ2-3; no reliable D call. CDR3 length: 14 residues. Trimming took 1 base from V and 0 from J, leaving 8 bases between them. The V gene's germline CDR1 is SQVTM and CDR2 ANQGSEA. In DNA, the CDR3 is TGCAGCGTTGAAGGGGCGGCTAGCACAGATACGCAGTATTTT. This encodes CSVEGAASTDTQYF.

This rearrangement joins TRBV28 to TRBJ2-7; TRBD1 or TRBD2 may be the D gene (5 bases each). The CDR3 is 12 residues long. The germline V and J ends were trimmed by 8 bases and 6 bases, with 14 bases remaining between them. The germline gives CDR1 MDHEN, CDR2 SYDVKM. The CDR3 bases are TGTGCCAGCCGTTCGGGAACAGGCGAGCAGTACTTC. Translating it yields CASRSGTGEQYF.

This clonotype occurred many times. This chain links TRBV9 with TRBJ2-1; D ambiguous. This CDR3 has 16 amino acids. Germline assignment: CDR1 SGDLS and CDR2 YYNGEE. V was cut by 4 bases and J by 0 bases, with 14 bases left in between. Written as DNA, the CDR3 is TGTGCCAGCAGCCCCCTATCTGCGTCCTCCTACAATGAGCAGTTCTTC. Amino acid sequence: CASSPLSASSYNEQFF. The full variable domain, its missing parts supplied by reference TRBV9 and TRBJ2-1, is DSGVTQTPKHLITATGQRVTLRCSPRSGDLSVYWYQQSLDQGLQFLIQYYNGEERAKGNILERFSAQQFPDLHSELNLSSLELGDSALYFCASSPLSASSYNEQFFGPGTRLTVL.

This clonotype came up many times. The chain uses TRBV7-9 and TRBJ1-1; D is perhaps TRBD1 (5 bases). V was clipped by 2 bases and J by 3 bases, with 19 bases between them. Germline-derived CDR1 and CDR2 are SEHNR and FQNEAQ (reference sequence). The CDR3 extends over 17 amino acids. CDR3 region: CASSLMGSGQVDTEAFF. CDR3 sequence (DNA): TGTGCCAGCAGCTTAATGGGGTCGGGGCAGGTGGACACTGAAGCTTTCTTT.

This clonotype was seen repeatedly, ten times or more. The chain uses TRBV5-5 and TRBJ2-2, with TRBD2 matching over 14 bases. Germline V gene sequence: CDR1 SGHKS, CDR2 YYEKEE (reference sequence). This CDR3 is 19 amino acids long. With V trimmed by 1 base and J by 2 bases, 7 bases remained unmatched. Written as DNA, the CDR3 is TGTGCCAGCAGCTTGTTCCCTGGACTAGCGGGGGGTAACACCGGGGAGCTGTTTTTT. The encoded protein is CASSLFPGLAGGNTGELFF. The full variable domain, with the rest looked up from reference TRBV5-5 and TRBJ2-2, is DAGVTQSPTHLIKTRGQQVTLRCSPISGHKSVSWYQQVLGQGPQFIFQYYEKEERGRGNFPDRFSARQFPNYSSELNVNALLLGDSALYLCASSLFPGLAGGNTGELFFGEGSRLTVL.